This TCR beta chain comes out of a study of early T cells in non-severe SARS-CoV-2 infection. Germline V gene lookup returns CDR1 MNHNS and CDR2 SASEGT. This CDR3 contains 14 residues. V lost 7 bases and J lost 6, with 16 bases in between. TCRdb re-called the 5' RACE reads through MiXCR, storing one row per CDR3 protein. Of about 89,000 distinct CDR3 sequences listed, roughly 14% are singletons. This receptor was taken from an adult who was a healthcare worker with PCR-confirmed SARS-CoV-2 infection or an uninfected control (not recorded which). Source material: whole blood. V is TRBV6-1 and J is TRBJ1-5; D is perhaps TRBD1 (5 bases). Here the CDR3 reads CASILAGMGQPQHF. CDR3 nucleotides: TGTGCCAGCATCTTGGCAGGGATGGGTCAGCCCCAGCATTTT.